This T cell receptor beta chain was recorded in a study of CXCR3-negative and CXCR3-positive naive CD8 T cells. Overall study context: The TRB read total, 120 million to 150 million, broke down to about 1.5 +/- 0.3 million reads per library.

5' RACE with UMI labels generated the TRB cDNA libraries. TCRdb re-called the 5' RACE reads; one entry per CDR3 protein, DNA not given. The repertoire table contains more than 45,000 distinct CDR3 sequences. The CDR3 is 16 amino acids. The germline gives CDR1 SGHDN, CDR2 FVKESK. With regard to this clonotype: The antigen remains unidentified.

Study-level findings and limits: Naive CXCR3-positive and CXCR3-negative cells shared similar TRBV-TRBJ usage, unlike memory cells. Diversity ran similarly high across both naive subsets but far lower in memory CD8+ cells.

Triplicates of over 250,000 cells were sorted from each CD8+ T cell subset. The V call is TRBV14, the J call TRBJ2-1. This TCR was sampled from a human donor in good health. Some clones in this sample may be carry-over from other donors' samples. The sequencing input was memory CD8+ T cells from blood. The CDR3 sequence is CASSQEIAIQYNEQFF.